This T cell receptor (beta chain) emerged from a study of CD8 T cells in ankylosing spondylitis. Each CDR3 protein gets one entry after TCRdb re-called the 5' RACE reads with MiXCR. Among 300,000 to 400,000 distinct CDR3 sequences listed, about a fifth were seen once. Notes on the study in general: CD8+ by phenotype, disease-linked clones were relatively rare in peripheral blood. Reports say disease-linked clones showed up significantly more in matched ankylosing spondylitis synovial fluid. Characteristic of ankylosing spondylitis blood, it appeared, was a TCR beta motif comprising about eight highly homologous variants.

With respect to this clonotype: Its antigen remains unknown.

In germline, CDR1 is LGHNT, CDR2 FRNRAP. J lost 6 bases, V lost 6 bases, and 7 bases had no gene match. The CDR3 is made up of 14 amino acids. The clonotype comes from a male donor with ankylosing spondylitis. Sequencing was performed on blood, either unsorted or a sorted T cell fraction (not recorded which). This chain links TRBV12-5 with TRBJ2-3; TRBD1 aligns across 9 bases. CDR3 DNA: TGTGCTAGTGGGACCGGACAGGGGCGGGATACGCAGTATTTT. Amino acid sequence: CASGTGQGRDTQYF.